The clone carrying this T cell receptor beta chain was observed at least ten times. The antigen is undetermined. The data were taken from a study of response to subunit inactivated influenza vaccine. Germline V lookup: CDR1 SEHNR, CDR2 FQNEAQ (reference sequence). V lost 6 bases, J lost 3 bases, and 6 bases lay in between. This CDR3 is built from 12 residues. Using its own MiXCR run on the RT-PCR reads, TCRdb lists one record per CDR3 protein. This table has more than 200,000 distinct CDR3 sequences, less than 15% appearing once. General study results and limits: Few additional T cells are recruited per seasonal influenza vaccination, authors suggested.

Sequenced here: non-naive T cells sorted from PBMCs, sampled 14 to 15 days before vaccination. The chain combines TRBV7-9 with TRBJ2-1; D possibly corresponds to TRBD1 (6 bases). This receptor was obtained from a middle-aged man who received an inactivated influenza vaccine. CDR3: CASRDSYNEQFF. As DNA, the CDR3 is TGTGCCAGCAGGGACAGCTACAATGAGCAGTTCTTC.